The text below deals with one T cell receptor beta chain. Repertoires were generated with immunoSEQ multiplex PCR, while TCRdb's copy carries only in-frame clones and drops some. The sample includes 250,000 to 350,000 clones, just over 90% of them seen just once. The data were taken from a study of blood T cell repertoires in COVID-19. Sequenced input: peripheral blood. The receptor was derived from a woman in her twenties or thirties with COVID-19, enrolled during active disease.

The CDR3 DNA sequence: TGTGCCAGCAGTTATTACAGGGGAGACGATGGAAACACCATATATTTT. Protein: CASSYYRGDDGNTIYF. This chain links TRBV27 with TRBJ1-3; 7 nucleotides line up with TRBD1. In germline, CDR1 is MNHEY, CDR2 SMNVEV (reference sequence). This CDR3 spans 16 amino acids. The ends lost 4 bases at V and 3 bases at J; junction bases unmatched: 9.